This TCR beta chain came from a study of blood T cell repertoires in COVID-19. Recovered status in Cohort 3 required two negative PCRs, clearance, or symptom resolution. V lost 2 bases and J 8 bases, leaving 15 bases between the germline ends. Germline V lookup: CDR1 ENHRY, CDR2 SYGVKD. This CDR3 contains 15 residues. Here immunoSEQ multiplex PCR was the method, and the copy in TCRdb shows in-frame clones only, minus some. This table holds roughly 250,000 clones, around 84% found once. Sequencing was done on a sample of PBMCs or T cells enriched from blood (not recorded which). This chain uses TRBV10-3 with TRBJ1-4; D might be TRBD1 (5 bases). This TCR derives from a woman aged 45-59 years who had recovered from COVID-19. CDR3 in amino acids: CAISEQDGWGEKLFF. The CDR3 DNA reads TGTGCCATCAGTGAGCAGGACGGTTGGGGCGAAAAACTGTTTTTT.